These 18 T cell receptor beta chains came from one sample sequenced in a study of tumor-infiltrating lymphocytes in oesophageal squamous cell carcinoma. TCRdb processed the PCR reads anew with MiXCR; each CDR3 protein has one entry. The sample records almost 20,000 distinct CDR3 sequences, approximately 40% being singletons. The specimen was blood. These TCRs come from a male donor with esophageal squamous cell carcinoma.

This rearrangement joins TRBV7-6 to TRBJ2-1, with a weak D call TRBD2 (5 bases). The J call may be mistaken, given a closer DNA end match to TRBJ2-7. The CDR3 contains 15 residues. CDR1 SGHVS and CDR2 FNYEAQ come from the germline V gene. DNA of the CDR3: TGTGCCAGCAGCTTAAGCTGGAGGAGCTCCTACGAGCAGTACTTC. Translated: CASSLSWRSSYEQYF.

At least ten counts were recorded for this clonotype. The V call is TRBV12-3 or TRBV12-4, the J call TRBJ2-3; D gene unclear. The CDR3 has 14 residues. Deletions cut 7 bases from V and 2 bases from J, with 13 bases between. The CDR3 protein is CASTRLSPTDTQYF. In nucleotides, the CDR3 is TGTGCCAGCACCCGACTTTCACCCACAGATACGCAGTATTTT.

This clonotype was seen repeatedly, ten times or more. V is TRBV2 and J is TRBJ2-1; 7 nucleotides line up with TRBD2. The J call may be faulty, since TRBJ2-7 better matches the DNA end. Germline lookup yields CDR1 SNHLY and CDR2 FYNNEI. This CDR3 contains 14 residues. The DNA for the CDR3 is TGTGCCAGCAGTCCTGGGGGGGGTGCCTACGAGCAGTACTTC. Its translation: CASSPGGGAYEQYF.

By proportion, this clonotype is medium-sized. The rearrangement links TRBV20-1 to TRBJ2-3; 10 positions match TRBD2. Per germline, CDR1 DFQATT and CDR2 SNEGSKA (reference sequence). The CDR3 is 22 residues long. The J segment lost 2 bases and the V segment lost 0 bases, leaving 23 bases of the junction unmatched. CDR3 in amino acids: CSARDGWGYLAGEGWVTDTQYF. Here the CDR3 DNA reads TGCAGTGCTAGAGATGGGTGGGGGTATCTAGCGGGAGAGGGCTGGGTCACAGATACGCAGTATTTT.

This sequence joins TRBV7-3 and TRBJ2-3, with D possibly matching TRBD2 (5 bases). The germline V gene has CDR1 SGHTA and CDR2 FQGTGA. V shed 5 bases and J shed 1 base, with 16 bases lying between them. CDR3 length: 16 residues. The chain's CDR3 is CASSPGLSGGTDTQYF. Written as DNA, the CDR3 is TGTGCCAGCAGCCCAGGACTGTCAGGTGGCACAGATACGCAGTATTTT. The whole variable domain, remainder taken from reference TRBV7-3 and TRBJ2-3, is GAGVSQTPSNKVTEKGKYVELRCDPISGHTALYWYRQSLGQGPEFLIYFQGTGAADDSGLPNDRFFAVRPEGSVSTLKIQRTERGDSAVYLCASSPGLSGGTDTQYFGPGTRLTVL.

Relative to its sample, this clonotype is medium-sized (0.01 to 0.1%). The J gene is TRBJ1-5, the V gene TRBV7-2; TRBD1 is a possible D gene (5 bases). Germline values: CDR1 SGHTA, CDR2 FQGNSA. The CDR3 spans 15 residues. Between the trimmed V and J ends, which lost 2 bases and 7 bases, there was a span of 15 bases. Here the CDR3 DNA reads TGTGCCAGCAGCTTAAGTTGGGGGGTAAGCCAGCCCCAGCATTTT. Encoded protein: CASSLSWGVSQPQHF.

This clonotype was counted many times. This sequence joins TRBV27 and TRBJ2-3, with a tentative D call TRBD1 (5 bases). The CDR3 consists of 15 residues. Germline V gives CDR1 MNHEY, CDR2 SMNVEV (reference sequence). Between the trimmed V and J ends, which lost 7 bases and 7 bases, there was a span of 21 bases. The CDR3 spells CASKSIGQGGNTQYF. CDR3 bases: TGTGCCAGCAAATCAATCGGGCAGGGTGGGAATACGCAGTATTTT.

The genes are TRBV7-2 and TRBJ2-1; TRBD1 matches at 9 bases. Germline CDR1 and CDR2: SGHTA and FQGNSA. With 5 bases clipped from V and 6 bases from J, the junction kept 2 bases outside the gene matches. CDR3 length: 13 amino acids. CDR3 residues: CASSRDRVNEQFF. CDR3 nucleotide sequence: TGTGCCAGCAGCCGGGACAGGGTCAATGAGCAGTTCTTC.

Of note for this clonotype: A much larger clone is a single base away; this may be a read error. This chain connects TRBV5-1 to TRBJ2-6; D is ambiguous. The DNA end is a closer match to TRBJ2-1, so the J assignment may be wrong. This CDR3 is built from 12 residues. Germline V lookup: CDR1 SGHRS, CDR2 YFSETQ. CDR3 nucleotide sequence: TGCGCCAGCAGCTTGGAGGGTGGCGAGCAGTTCTTC. Its translation: CASSLEGGEQFF.

In this sample, this clonotype turned up many times. The chain combines TRBV6-6 with TRBJ1-2, with TRBD1 matching 7 bases. Germline V gene data show CDR1 as MNHNY and CDR2 as SVGAGI (reference sequence). This CDR3 is built from 14 residues. The junction had 3 bases not matched to a gene; V was cut back by 0 bases and J by 5 bases. For the CDR3, the DNA is TGTGCCAGCAGTTACTCGACAGGGTTGTATGGCTACACCTTC. As protein: CASSYSTGLYGYTF.

As for this clonotype: One junction end disagrees with the germline gene, perhaps due to a read error. The gene calls are TRBV6-5 and TRBJ2-4; D not resolved. The J call may be incorrect, as the DNA end agrees better with TRBJ2-1. This CDR3 is built from 14 residues. CDR1 is MNHEY, CDR2 SVGAGI, per germline. The CDR3 loop is CASSYQVSYIEQFF. DNA for the CDR3: TGTGCCAGCAGTTACCAGGTCAGTTACATTGAGCAGTTCTTC.

Points on this clonotype: The conserved phenylalanine or tryptophan normally closing the CDR3 is absent here, so this likely arose from a read error. No DNA is shown, since the ends of the CDR3 on it are uncertain; the CDR3 is the one TCRdb lists. The chain links TRBV6-1 to TRBJ2-6; the table assigns TRBD1, which was not confirmed against the DNA. The germline V gene encodes CDR1 MNHNS and CDR2 SASEGT. The CDR3 extends over 8 residues, inclusive of both ends. The CDR3 reads CASSRVTT.

Concerning this clonotype: The missing conserved phenylalanine or tryptophan at the end of this CDR3 makes a read error likely. The limits of the CDR3 on the DNA are not certain, so only TCRdb's listed CDR3 is given. This rearrangement joins TRBV27 to TRBJ2-6; the D call of TRBD1 is as the table states it, not checked on the DNA. Germline CDR1 reads MNHEY; CDR2 reads SMNVEV (reference sequence). Counting both end residues, the CDR3 totals 16 amino acids. CDR3 sequence reads: CASSLGGGSFEQFFGP.

Concerning this clonotype itself: No conserved phenylalanine or tryptophan ends this CDR3, so it is likely a read error. No DNA is shown, since the ends of the CDR3 on it are uncertain; the CDR3 is the one TCRdb lists. V and J are TRBV11-2 and TRBJ2-3; TRBD1 reflects the table's D call only, with no check against the DNA. Per germline, CDR1 SGHAT and CDR2 FQNNGV. With termini counted, the CDR3 has 16 amino acids. Here the CDR3 reads CASSLARGVDEQFFGP.

The table lists this clonotype with many counts. The genes are TRBV12-3 or TRBV12-4 and TRBJ1-1; D perhaps matches TRBD1 (5 bases). The CDR3 spans 16 residues. The germline V and J ends were trimmed by 6 bases and 6 bases, with 23 bases remaining between them. CDR3 sequence reads: CASSLRKGHFDAEAFF. The DNA for the CDR3 is TGTGCCAGCAGCCTCCGGAAAGGACACTTTGACGCTGAAGCTTTCTTT.

The V and J genes are TRBV7-6 and TRBJ2-3; 12 nucleotides align to TRBD2. Trimming removed 2 bases from V and 4 bases from J; junction bases left unmatched: 4. This CDR3 contains 16 residues. Germline loops: CDR1 SGHVS, CDR2 FNYEAQ. CDR3 nucleotides: TGTGCCAGCAGCTTAAAACTAGCGGGAGGAGCAGATACGCAGTATTTT. Encoded protein: CASSLKLAGGADTQYF.

Here the CDR3 reads CASSHPRGLAGGYTQYF. For the CDR3, the DNA is TGTGCCAGCAGCCATCCCAGAGGACTAGCGGGAGGGTATACGCAGTATTTT. This chain connects TRBV28 to TRBJ2-3; 15 bases align to TRBD2. Trimming at V came to 6 bases and at J to 7 bases, leaving 11 bases not matched to a gene. The CDR3 loop spans 17 amino acids. CDR1 and CDR2 from the germline V gene are MDHEN and SYDVKM.

In its sample, this clonotype ranks as medium-sized. This sequence joins TRBV7-8 and TRBJ1-1; possible D gene TRBD1, 5 bases. The CDR3 is 14 amino acids. Between the trimmed V and J ends, which lost 1 base and 12 bases, there was a span of 18 bases. Per the germline V gene, CDR1 is SGHVS and CDR2 is FQNEAQ. The CDR3 sequence is CASSLGAGTVKTFF. CDR3 nucleotide sequence: TGTGCCAGCAGCTTAGGGGCTGGGACCGTGAAAACTTTCTTT.